The sequence of this T cell receptor beta chain was determined in a study of CD8 T cells in Susac syndrome (dated by TCRdb to the late 2010s). About the full investigation: Of the Susac syndrome patients who were sequenced, fewer than 10 were in clinical remission while about six had clinically active disease. The study used repertoire sequencing to test whether antigen drove CD8+ T cell activation and differentiation in Susac syndrome. Clonality of the CD8+ T cell repertoire was compared between around 13 healthy donors, approximately 14 Susac syndrome patients and under 19 multiple sclerosis patients. At the time of blood withdrawal, Susac syndrome patients were either therapy-naive, taking corticosteroids (with some also receiving IVIg), or on IVIg alone. What the work shows at the level of the full study, not this receptor alone: In the total CD8+ and CD8+ TEMRA repertoires, sixteen and five Susac-specific public clones, respectively, were identified. Clonal expansion was seen in Susac syndrome CD8+ repertoires, peaking in CD8+ TEMRA cells and being greater in clinically active patients than in remitting ones. The number of individuals in the TCR sequencing and HLA analysis was recognized as being relatively small.

Peripheral blood CD8+ and CD4+ T cells from healthy donors, Susac syndrome patients and multiple sclerosis patients were profiled by high-throughput TCR beta sequencing. The Susac syndrome patients fulfilled recently defined diagnostic criteria for either definite or probable disease. CD8+ TEMRA cells were enriched by FACS, while bulk CD8+ and CD4+ T cells were purified by magnetic negative isolation. Blood was drawn into EDTA tubes, processed within 24 hours, and PBMCs were isolated by density gradient centrifugation. PBMCs intended for TCR sequencing were cryopreserved in liquid nitrogen and were subsequently thawed in a 37 degrees C water bath. The sorted or isolated CD4+, CD8+ and CD8+ TEMRA cells reached a purity of at least 90%. Between the V and J ends, shortened by 7 bases and 1 base respectively, the junction contains 13 bases. The germline V gene specifies SQVTM as CDR1 and ANQGSEA as CDR2. The CDR3 measures 13 amino acids from cysteine to phenylalanine. The entry retains the CDR3 DNA only, 39 bases that are in frame from base 1.

A note on this clonotype: Its antigen remains undetermined. Nothing much larger sits one base from this clone, and base qualities are not available.

RNA was extracted with the RNeasy kit and about 0.5 to 1 ug was reverse transcribed using random hexamers. The immunoSEQ multiplex PCR assay, covering 54 Vbeta and 13 Jbeta segments, was used to amplify TCR beta CDR3 regions. PCR amplification bias was corrected using a synthetic template baseline for primer optimization and computational correction. Concerning the study's data processing: Reads were annotated to V, D and J genes according to IMGT and were analyzed with immunoSEQ Analyzer, with only productive sequences retained. Clonality was computed as one minus Shannon entropy normalized by log2 of the number of productive unique sequences. Public and private clones were assessed among the 100 most prevalent clones of each patient and control. Susac-specific clones were defined as absent from healthy and MS cohorts, 800 to 1,200 published viral clones and other ImmuneACCESS disease sequences. TCRdb handled the public reads itself, with Q25 trimming in fastp and clone calling in MiXCR, and kept productive beta chains. Each CDR3 protein gets just one entry, which takes the most common genes and DNA from the rows behind it. In this record, the V and J calls reflect TCRdb's handling and not the investigators' own analysis. This sample holds about 100,000 distinct CDR3 sequences; 95% were observed only once. 0.3% of the sample is in the top ten clones.

The sequencing sample was made of CD8+ T cells from PBMCs. Recombination connected TRBV29-1 to TRBJ1-1, and perhaps TRBD1 as D gene, on 5 matching bases. This clonotype was obtained from a human donor with Susac syndrome. The CDR3 corresponds to CSAYSTGNTEAFF. The nucleotide sequence is given as TGCAGCGCGTATTCAACAGGGAACACTGAAGCTTTCTTT.